The text below deals with one TCR beta chain. Its antigen is not known. Libraries were prepared by immunoSEQ multiplex PCR; TCRdb keeps only in-frame clonotypes and omits some of them. The sample carries 55,000 to 70,000 clones, 93% recorded once. This sample is drawn from a study of siplizumab effects on memory and regulatory T cells. Study outcomes and limitations: Alloreactive sequences traceable to unstimulated CD4+ memory cells were significantly reduced by siplizumab.

Trimming removed 0 bases at V and 6 bases at J, with 10 bases between. The CDR3 runs to 14 residues. CDR1 is SGHDT, CDR2 YYEEEE, per germline. This TCR derives from a human donor in good health. The chain has TRBV5-6 and TRBJ1-5, with D perhaps TRBD1 (5 bases). Sample: CD8+ T cells sorted from blood. In DNA, the CDR3 is TGTGCCAGCAGCTTGGGGCAGGGAAGTCAGCCCCAGCATTTT. It specifies CASSLGQGSQPQHF.